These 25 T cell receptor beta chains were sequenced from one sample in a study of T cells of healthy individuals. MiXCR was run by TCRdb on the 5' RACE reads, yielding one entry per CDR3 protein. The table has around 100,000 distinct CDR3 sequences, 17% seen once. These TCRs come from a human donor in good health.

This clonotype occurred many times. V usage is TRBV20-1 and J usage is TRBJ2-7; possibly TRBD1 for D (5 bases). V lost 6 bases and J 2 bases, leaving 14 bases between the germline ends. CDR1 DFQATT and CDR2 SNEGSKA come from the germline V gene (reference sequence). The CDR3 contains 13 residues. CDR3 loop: CSAGVQGPYEQYF. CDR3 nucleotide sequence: TGCAGTGCCGGAGTCCAGGGCCCCTACGAGCAGTACTTC.

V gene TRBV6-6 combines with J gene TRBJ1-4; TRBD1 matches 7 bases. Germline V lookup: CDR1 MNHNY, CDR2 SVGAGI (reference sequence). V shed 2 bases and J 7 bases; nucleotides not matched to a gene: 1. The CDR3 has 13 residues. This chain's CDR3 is CASSYRTGEKLFF. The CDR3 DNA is TGTGCCAGCAGTTACCGGACAGGTGAAAAACTGTTTTTT.

The CDR3 here is CASSVWTGAAPIEKLFF. The CDR3, as DNA: TGTGCCAGCAGTGTGTGGACAGGGGCCGCTCCGATCGAAAAACTGTTTTTT. J is TRBJ1-4 and V is TRBV25-1; TRBD1 matches 9 bases. Trimming at V came to 4 bases and at J to 8 bases, leaving 14 bases not matched to a gene. The CDR3 is 17 residues long. Germline-derived CDR1 and CDR2 are MGHDK and SYGVNS.

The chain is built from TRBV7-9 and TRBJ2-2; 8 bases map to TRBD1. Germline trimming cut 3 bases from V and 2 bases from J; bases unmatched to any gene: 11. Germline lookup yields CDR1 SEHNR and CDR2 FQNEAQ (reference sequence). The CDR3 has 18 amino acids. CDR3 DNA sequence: TGTGCCAGCAGCTTCTCCCAGGGGGCGCAGCCTAACACCGGGGAGCTGTTTTTT. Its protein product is CASSFSQGAQPNTGELFF. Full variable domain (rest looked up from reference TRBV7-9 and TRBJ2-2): DTGVSQNPRHKITKRGQNVTFRCDPISEHNRLYWYRQTLGQGPEFLTYFQNEAQLEKSRLLSDRFSAERPKGSFSTLEIQRTEQGDSAMYLCASSFSQGAQPNTGELFFGEGSRLTVL.

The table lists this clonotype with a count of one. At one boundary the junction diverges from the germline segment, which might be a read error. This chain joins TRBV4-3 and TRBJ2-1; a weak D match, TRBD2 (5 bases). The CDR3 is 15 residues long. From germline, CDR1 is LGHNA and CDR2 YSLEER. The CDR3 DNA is TGCGCCAGCAGCCAAGATCAGGACTCCTACAATGAGCAGATCTTC. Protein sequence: CASSQDQDSYNEQIF.

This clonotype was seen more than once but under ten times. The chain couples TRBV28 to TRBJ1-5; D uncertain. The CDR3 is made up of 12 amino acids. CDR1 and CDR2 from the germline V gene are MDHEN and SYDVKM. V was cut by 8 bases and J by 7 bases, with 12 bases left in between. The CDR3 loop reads CASAYMGQPQHF. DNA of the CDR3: TGTGCCAGCGCCTATATGGGCCAGCCCCAGCATTTT.

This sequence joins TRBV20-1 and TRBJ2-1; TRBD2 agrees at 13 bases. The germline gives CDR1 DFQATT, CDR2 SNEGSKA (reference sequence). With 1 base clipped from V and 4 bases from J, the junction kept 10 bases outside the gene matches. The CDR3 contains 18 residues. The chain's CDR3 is CSARVPGLAGKGYNEQFF. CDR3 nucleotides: TGCAGTGCTAGAGTCCCGGGACTAGCGGGGAAGGGATACAATGAGCAGTTCTTC.

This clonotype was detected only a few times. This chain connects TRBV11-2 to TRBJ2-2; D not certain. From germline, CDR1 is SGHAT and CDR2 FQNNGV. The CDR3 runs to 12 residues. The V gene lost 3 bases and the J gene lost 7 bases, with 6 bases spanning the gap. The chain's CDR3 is CASSFQSGELFF. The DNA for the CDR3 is TGTGCCAGCAGCTTTCAGAGCGGGGAGCTGTTTTTT.

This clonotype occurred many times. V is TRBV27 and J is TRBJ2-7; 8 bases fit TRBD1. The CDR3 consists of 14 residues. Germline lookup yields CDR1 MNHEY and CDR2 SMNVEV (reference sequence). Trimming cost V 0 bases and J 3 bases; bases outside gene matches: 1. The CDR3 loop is CASSLSTGDYEQYF. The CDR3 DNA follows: TGTGCCAGCAGTTTATCGACAGGGGACTACGAGCAGTACTTC.

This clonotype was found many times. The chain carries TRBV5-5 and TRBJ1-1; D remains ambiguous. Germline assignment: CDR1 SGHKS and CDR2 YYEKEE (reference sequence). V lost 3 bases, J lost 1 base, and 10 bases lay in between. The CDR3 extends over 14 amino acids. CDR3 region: CASSWAYQNTEAFF. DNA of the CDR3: TGTGCCAGCAGCTGGGCCTACCAGAACACTGAAGCTTTCTTT.

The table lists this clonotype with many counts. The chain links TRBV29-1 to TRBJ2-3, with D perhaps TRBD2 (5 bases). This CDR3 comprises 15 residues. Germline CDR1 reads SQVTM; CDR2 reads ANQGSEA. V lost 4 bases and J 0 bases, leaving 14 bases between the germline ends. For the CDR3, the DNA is TGCAGCGTTGTAGGTGAGGGAAGTAGCACAGATACGCAGTATTTT. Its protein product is CSVVGEGSSTDTQYF.

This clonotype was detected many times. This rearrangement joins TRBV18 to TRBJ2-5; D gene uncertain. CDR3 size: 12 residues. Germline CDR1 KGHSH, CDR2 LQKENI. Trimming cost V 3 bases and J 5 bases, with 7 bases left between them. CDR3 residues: CASSPAPETQYF. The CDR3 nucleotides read TGTGCCAGCTCACCTGCTCCGGAGACCCAGTACTTC.

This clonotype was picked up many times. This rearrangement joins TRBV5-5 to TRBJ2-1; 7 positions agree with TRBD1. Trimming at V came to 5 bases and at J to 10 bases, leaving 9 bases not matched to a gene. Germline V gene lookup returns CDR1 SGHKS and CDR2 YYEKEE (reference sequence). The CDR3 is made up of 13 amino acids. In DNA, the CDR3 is TGTGCCAGCAGTTACCGGGACAGCGTAGAGCAGTTCTTC. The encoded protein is CASSYRDSVEQFF.

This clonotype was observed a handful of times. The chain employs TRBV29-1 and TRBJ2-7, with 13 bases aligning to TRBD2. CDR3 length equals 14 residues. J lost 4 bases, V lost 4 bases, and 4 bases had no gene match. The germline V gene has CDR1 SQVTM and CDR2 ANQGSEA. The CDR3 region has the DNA TGCAGCGTTGCTGGGACTAGCGGGAATTACGAGCAGTACTTC. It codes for CSVAGTSGNYEQYF.

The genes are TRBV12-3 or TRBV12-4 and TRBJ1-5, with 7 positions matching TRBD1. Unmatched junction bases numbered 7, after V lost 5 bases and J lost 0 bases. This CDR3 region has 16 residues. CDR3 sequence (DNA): TGTGCCAGCAGTCCCGCGGGACAGTATAGCAATCAGCCCCAGCATTTT. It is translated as CASSPAGQYSNQPQHF.

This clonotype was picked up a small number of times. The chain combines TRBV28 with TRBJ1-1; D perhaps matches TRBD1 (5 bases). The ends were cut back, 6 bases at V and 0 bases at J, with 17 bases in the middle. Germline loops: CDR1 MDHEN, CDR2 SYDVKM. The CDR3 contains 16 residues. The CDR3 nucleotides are TGTGCCAGCAGGGCCATGGTAGGGGTCATGAACACTGAAGCTTTCTTT. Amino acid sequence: CASRAMVGVMNTEAFF.

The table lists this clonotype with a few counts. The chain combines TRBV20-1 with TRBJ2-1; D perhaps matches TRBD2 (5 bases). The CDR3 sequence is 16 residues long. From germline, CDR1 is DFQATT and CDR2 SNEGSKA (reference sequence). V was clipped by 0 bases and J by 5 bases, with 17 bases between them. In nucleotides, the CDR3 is TGCAGTGCTAGAGACCCGCCAAGCGGAGACCACAATGAGCAGTTCTTC. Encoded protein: CSARDPPSGDHNEQFF.

The CDR3 loop reads CASSLERDTEAFF. The CDR3 bases are TGTGCCAGCAGCTTAGAAAGGGACACTGAAGCTTTCTTT. V usage is TRBV11-2 and J usage is TRBJ1-1; D unresolved. In germline, CDR1 is SGHAT, CDR2 FQNNGV. V lost 0 bases to trimming and J lost 3 bases, with 5 bases between them. The CDR3 has 13 residues.

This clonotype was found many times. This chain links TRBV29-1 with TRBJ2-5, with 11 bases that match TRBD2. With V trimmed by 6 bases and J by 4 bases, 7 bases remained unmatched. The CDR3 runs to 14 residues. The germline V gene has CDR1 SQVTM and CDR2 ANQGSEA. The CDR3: CSVVTSGRRETQYF. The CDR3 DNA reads TGCAGCGTCGTCACTAGCGGGAGAAGAGAGACCCAGTACTTC.

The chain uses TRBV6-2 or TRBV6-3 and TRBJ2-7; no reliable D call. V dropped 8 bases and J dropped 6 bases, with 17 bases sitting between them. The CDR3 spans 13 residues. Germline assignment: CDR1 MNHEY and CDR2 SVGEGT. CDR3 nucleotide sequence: TGTGCCAGCGCCCTGATCCAGACTCGCGAGCAGTACTTC. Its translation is CASALIQTREQYF.

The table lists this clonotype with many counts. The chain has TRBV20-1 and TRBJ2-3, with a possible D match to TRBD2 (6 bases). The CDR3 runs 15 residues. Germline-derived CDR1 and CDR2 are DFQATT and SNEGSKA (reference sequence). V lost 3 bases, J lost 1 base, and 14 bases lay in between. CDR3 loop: CSASVFGTGTDTQYF. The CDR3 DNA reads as TGCAGTGCTAGCGTTTTTGGGACTGGCACAGATACGCAGTATTTT.

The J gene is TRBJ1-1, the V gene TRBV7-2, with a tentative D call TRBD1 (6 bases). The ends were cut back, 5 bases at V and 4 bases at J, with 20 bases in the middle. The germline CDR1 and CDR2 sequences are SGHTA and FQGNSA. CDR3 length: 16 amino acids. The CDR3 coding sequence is TGTGCCAGCAGCCCAGGACAGATACCCCTTGGCACTGAAGCTTTCTTT. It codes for CASSPGQIPLGTEAFF.

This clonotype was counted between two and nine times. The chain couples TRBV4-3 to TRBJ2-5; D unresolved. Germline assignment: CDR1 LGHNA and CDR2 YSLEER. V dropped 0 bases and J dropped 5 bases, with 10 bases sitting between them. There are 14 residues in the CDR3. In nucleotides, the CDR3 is TGCGCCAGCAGCCAAGATACCGCTTTCGAGACCCAGTACTTC. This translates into CASSQDTAFETQYF.

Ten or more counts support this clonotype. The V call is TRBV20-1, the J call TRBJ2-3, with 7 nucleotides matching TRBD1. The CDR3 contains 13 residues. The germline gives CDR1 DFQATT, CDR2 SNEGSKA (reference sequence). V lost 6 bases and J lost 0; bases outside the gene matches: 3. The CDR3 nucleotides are TGCAGTGCCCGGACAGGTAGCACAGATACGCAGTATTTT. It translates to CSARTGSTDTQYF.

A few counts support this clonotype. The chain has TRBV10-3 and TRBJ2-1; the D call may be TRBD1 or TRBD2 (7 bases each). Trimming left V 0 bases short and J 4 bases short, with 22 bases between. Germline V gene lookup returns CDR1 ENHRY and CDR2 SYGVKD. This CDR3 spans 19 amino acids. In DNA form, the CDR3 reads TGTGCCATCAGTGAGTCCAGGGGGGGCAGGGGTTTGAATTACAATGAGCAGTTCTTC. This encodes CAISESRGGRGLNYNEQFF.